The 3 T cell receptor beta chains listed next were all sequenced from one sample in a study of blood T cells in healthy people across ages. The use of a sample-barcoded 5' primer and a J-beta primer mix characterized a second PCR of about 6 to 11 cycles. TCRdb recomputed calls from the 5' RACE reads with MiXCR, one row per CDR3 protein. The data hold 1.5 million or so distinct CDR3 sequences, with roughly 45% observed a single time. Sequencing input: blood. These TCRs come from a woman under 30 in good health.

This clonotype was counted only a few times. The chain recombines TRBV5-1 with TRBJ2-1; 11 bases agree with TRBD2. The CDR3 length is 19 residues. The germline CDR1 and CDR2 sequences are SGHRS and YFSETQ. J lost 4 bases, V lost 0 bases, and 12 bases had no gene match. CDR3 sequence: CASSLAIGPGLAGYNEQFF. The CDR3, as DNA: TGCGCCAGCAGCTTGGCCATTGGGCCTGGACTAGCGGGTTACAATGAGCAGTTCTTC.

This chain links TRBV5-1 with TRBJ2-1, with D possibly matching TRBD1 (6 bases). The CDR3 totals 15 residues. The germline V gene has CDR1 SGHRS and CDR2 YFSETQ. The V and J ends lost 0 bases and 6 bases respectively, with 13 bases between them. Written as DNA, the CDR3 is TGCGCCAGCAGCTTGGAGCAGGGGATAATCAATGAGCAGTTCTTC. Translating it yields CASSLEQGIINEQFF.

Only a few counts were recorded for this clonotype. The chain links TRBV24-1 to TRBJ1-2, with D tentatively TRBD1 (5 bases). The CDR3 covers 13 residues. Looked up from germline, CDR1 is KGHDR and CDR2 is SFDVKD. V lost 5 bases and J lost 2, with 8 bases in between. In DNA, the CDR3 is TGTGCCACCAGTGCTAGGGGAAACTATGGCTACACCTTC. Its protein product is CATSARGNYGYTF.